Below, 10 T cell receptor beta chains from the same sample are listed, as sequenced in a study of cytomegalovirus exposure and HLA in healthy donors. In the PCR, 60 Vbeta and 13 Jbeta primers were used. Clones were read by immunoSEQ multiplex PCR, and TCRdb kept only the in-frame ones, dropping some. Of over 75,000 clones listed, approximately 84% are singletons. Sequencing was done on a sample of PBMCs. These receptors originate from a woman aged 45-60 years in good health and CMV-seronegative.

This chain joins TRBV5-1 and TRBJ1-1; maybe TRBD1 (6 bases). Germline CDR1 is SGHRS and CDR2 is YFSETQ. V was cut by 5 bases and J by 3 bases, with 20 bases left in between. This CDR3 has 16 residues. CDR3 protein: CASSSIRGTTDTEAFF. The CDR3 nucleotides are TGCGCCAGCAGTTCCATCAGGGGAACAACGGACACTGAAGCTTTCTTT.

This clone came up a few times. The chain recombines TRBV6-6 with TRBJ1-2; no firm D call. The CDR3 is 13 amino acids. Per the germline V gene, CDR1 is MNHNY and CDR2 is SVGAGI (reference sequence). The germline V and J ends were trimmed by 5 bases and 4 bases, with 11 bases remaining between them. The chain's CDR3 is CASSDTEIYGYTF. The CDR3 DNA reads TGTGCCAGCAGTGACACAGAAATCTATGGCTACACCTTC.

This clone was recorded once. CDR3 sequence: CASSLNPGNTEAFF. For the CDR3, the DNA is TGTGCCAGCAGTCTAAACCCAGGGAACACTGAAGCTTTCTTT. The chain couples TRBV7-9 to TRBJ1-1; D is unresolved. CDR1 SEHNR and CDR2 FQNEAQ come from the germline V gene (reference sequence). V lost 6 bases, J lost 1 base, and 12 bases lay in between. The CDR3 is 14 residues long.

The V call is TRBV2, the J call TRBJ1-3; TRBD1 is a possible D gene (6 bases). The germline CDR1 and CDR2 sequences are SNHLY and FYNNEI. V was cut by 7 bases and J by 4 bases, with 14 bases left in between. This CDR3 is built from 14 residues. Here the CDR3 reads CASKLGGPGNTIYF. CDR3 DNA: TGTGCCAGCAAACTCGGGGGGCCCGGAAACACCATATATTTT.

The chain has TRBV4-2 and TRBJ1-1; the D is unclear. Germline loops: CDR1 LGHNA, CDR2 YNFKEQ. The V gene lost 1 base and the J gene lost 1 base, with 10 bases spanning the gap. CDR3 length: 15 amino acids. Here the CDR3 DNA reads TGTGCCAGCAGCCAAGTACCGGGAGGGAACACTGAAGCTTTCTTT. This codes for CASSQVPGGNTEAFF.

This clone has only one observation. This chain uses TRBV2 with TRBJ2-7, with D perhaps matching TRBD2 (8 bases). CDR3 length equals 19 residues. V was pared by 6 bases and J by 3 bases, with 30 bases between. Germline V gene data show CDR1 as SNHLY and CDR2 as FYNNEI. The CDR3 spells CASRLLGGSLAGTNYEQYF. The CDR3 nucleotides read TGTGCCAGCAGACTTCTAGGGGGCTCCCTAGCGGGTACAAACTACGAGCAGTACTTC.

The chain combines TRBV14 with TRBJ1-2; unclear D gene. The CDR3 loop spans 14 amino acids. The V end was cut by 3 bases, the J end by 2 bases, with 10 bases between. CDR1 is SGHDN and CDR2 is FVKESK in the germline V gene. The CDR3 coding sequence is TGTGCCAGCAGCCAGCAGTTTAAAAACTATGGCTACACCTTC. As protein: CASSQQFKNYGYTF.

V and J are TRBV19 and TRBJ2-3; TRBD1 agrees at 8 bases. The CDR3 has 17 amino acids. V was pared by 1 base and J by 4 bases, with 10 bases of the junction left unmatched. Germline V lookup: CDR1 LNHDA, CDR2 SQIVND (reference sequence). This CDR3 is CASSIGGQGAGADTQYF. As DNA, the CDR3 is TGTGCCAGTAGTATAGGAGGTCAGGGGGCTGGTGCAGATACGCAGTATTTT.

The CDR3 loop is CASSLIAGGSSYGYTF. For the CDR3, the DNA is TGTGCCAGCAGCTTAATCGCCGGGGGTTCCAGCTATGGCTACACCTTC. V gene TRBV7-9 combines with J gene TRBJ1-2; weak D call: TRBD1 (5 bases). CDR3 size: 16 residues. Germline CDR1 SEHNR, CDR2 FQNEAQ (reference sequence). V was trimmed by 2 bases and J by 4 bases, leaving 17 bases between them. The variable domain in full, with the rest retrieved from reference TRBV7-9 and TRBJ1-2, is DTGVSQNPRHKITKRGQNVTFRCDPISEHNRLYWYRQTLGQGPEFLTYFQNEAQLEKSRLLSDRFSAERPKGSFSTLEIQRTEQGDSAMYLCASSLIAGGSSYGYTFGSGTRLTVV.

The V gene is TRBV29-1, the J gene TRBJ1-1; 7 bases are a match to TRBD1. The V segment lost 7 bases and the J segment 4 bases; nucleotides outside the gene matches: 12. CDR3 size: 14 residues. Germline-derived CDR1 and CDR2 are SQVTM and ANQGSEA. For the CDR3, the DNA is TGCAGCGCCGAGGATGAGGGGGCGGGCACTGAAGCTTTCTTT. The encoded protein is CSAEDEGAGTEAFF.